This record concerns one T cell receptor beta chain sequence. In the authors' workflow: Amplification of reference gene primers provided the estimated nucleated cell counts. TCRdb's copy holds only in-frame clones and misses some; the assay was immunoSEQ multiplex PCR. The V and J calls and clone size were taken over from that table, and D and trimming were inferred from the DNA. The sample holds some 220,000 clones, roughly 85% seen once. The data derive from a study of blood T cell repertoires in COVID-19. At the level of the study: Researchers got acute and convalescent COVID-19 samples from the United States, Italy and Spain. From T cells, B-cell-depleted T cells, or PBMCs came the material, which was cDNA or gDNA.

The sample was peripheral blood. The receptor comes from a young woman who had recovered from COVID-19.

The CDR3 nucleotides are TGTGCCAGCAGTTACACTGATACCCAAGAAGCTTTCTTT. It specifies CASSYTDTQEAFF. The V and J genes are TRBV6-5 and TRBJ1-1, with unresolved D. The V end was cut by 2 bases, the J end by 8 bases, with 12 bases between. Germline V CDR1 and CDR2: MNHEY, SVGAGI. The CDR3 has 13 amino acids.